This TCR beta chain was profiled in a study of cytomegalovirus exposure and HLA in healthy donors. PCR involved 60 Vbeta and 13 Jbeta primers. Sequencing used immunoSEQ multiplex PCR; TCRdb keeps in-frame clones, though not all of them. Among around 150,000 clones listed, more than 80% were seen once. The V segment lost 2 bases and the J segment 5 bases; nucleotides outside the gene matches: 7. The CDR3 is 14 residues long. The germline V gene encodes CDR1 GTSNPN and CDR2 SVGIG (reference sequence). Despite likely unrecorded immune exposures, the donors were nominally healthy at the time of sampling. This TCR came from a woman younger than 35 in good health and CMV-seronegative. The chain has TRBV30 and TRBJ2-5, with 8 bases identical to TRBD1. The source material was PBMCs. CDR3: CAWSPGQGRETQYF. CDR3 sequence (DNA): TGTGCCTGGAGTCCCGGACAGGGACGCGAGACCCAGTACTTC.